This T cell receptor (beta chain) was recovered during a study of lymphopenia after photon versus proton radiotherapy. Findings of the study overall: A bigger post-nadir fall in TCR diversity correlated inversely with survival time in deceased patients. After lymphocyte nadir, photon-treated repertoires showed oligoclonal expansion, especially CD8+ Temra. Proton therapy kept repertoires fairly stable, unlike photons, which gained effector/memory cells.

Libraries were prepared by immunoSEQ multiplex PCR; TCRdb keeps only in-frame clonotypes and omits some of them. The top ten hold around 25% of the sample, which has 35,000 to 45,000 clones, approximately 83% seen once. A word on this clone: Its antigen is not known.

The CDR3 covers 13 residues. V gave up 5 bases and J gave up 12 bases; unmatched junction bases: 9. Germline CDR1 reads MNHNY; CDR2 reads SVGAGI (reference sequence). The chain carries TRBV6-6 and TRBJ2-7; 11 nucleotides match TRBD2. Here the sequenced sample was peripheral blood, taken from a patient treated with proton-based radiotherapy. The clonotype comes from a woman aged 70 to 79 with pancreatic cancer. CDR3 sequence: CASSPGLAVALYF. CDR3 sequence (DNA): TGTGCCAGCAGTCCGGGACTAGCGGTTGCGTTGTACTTC.